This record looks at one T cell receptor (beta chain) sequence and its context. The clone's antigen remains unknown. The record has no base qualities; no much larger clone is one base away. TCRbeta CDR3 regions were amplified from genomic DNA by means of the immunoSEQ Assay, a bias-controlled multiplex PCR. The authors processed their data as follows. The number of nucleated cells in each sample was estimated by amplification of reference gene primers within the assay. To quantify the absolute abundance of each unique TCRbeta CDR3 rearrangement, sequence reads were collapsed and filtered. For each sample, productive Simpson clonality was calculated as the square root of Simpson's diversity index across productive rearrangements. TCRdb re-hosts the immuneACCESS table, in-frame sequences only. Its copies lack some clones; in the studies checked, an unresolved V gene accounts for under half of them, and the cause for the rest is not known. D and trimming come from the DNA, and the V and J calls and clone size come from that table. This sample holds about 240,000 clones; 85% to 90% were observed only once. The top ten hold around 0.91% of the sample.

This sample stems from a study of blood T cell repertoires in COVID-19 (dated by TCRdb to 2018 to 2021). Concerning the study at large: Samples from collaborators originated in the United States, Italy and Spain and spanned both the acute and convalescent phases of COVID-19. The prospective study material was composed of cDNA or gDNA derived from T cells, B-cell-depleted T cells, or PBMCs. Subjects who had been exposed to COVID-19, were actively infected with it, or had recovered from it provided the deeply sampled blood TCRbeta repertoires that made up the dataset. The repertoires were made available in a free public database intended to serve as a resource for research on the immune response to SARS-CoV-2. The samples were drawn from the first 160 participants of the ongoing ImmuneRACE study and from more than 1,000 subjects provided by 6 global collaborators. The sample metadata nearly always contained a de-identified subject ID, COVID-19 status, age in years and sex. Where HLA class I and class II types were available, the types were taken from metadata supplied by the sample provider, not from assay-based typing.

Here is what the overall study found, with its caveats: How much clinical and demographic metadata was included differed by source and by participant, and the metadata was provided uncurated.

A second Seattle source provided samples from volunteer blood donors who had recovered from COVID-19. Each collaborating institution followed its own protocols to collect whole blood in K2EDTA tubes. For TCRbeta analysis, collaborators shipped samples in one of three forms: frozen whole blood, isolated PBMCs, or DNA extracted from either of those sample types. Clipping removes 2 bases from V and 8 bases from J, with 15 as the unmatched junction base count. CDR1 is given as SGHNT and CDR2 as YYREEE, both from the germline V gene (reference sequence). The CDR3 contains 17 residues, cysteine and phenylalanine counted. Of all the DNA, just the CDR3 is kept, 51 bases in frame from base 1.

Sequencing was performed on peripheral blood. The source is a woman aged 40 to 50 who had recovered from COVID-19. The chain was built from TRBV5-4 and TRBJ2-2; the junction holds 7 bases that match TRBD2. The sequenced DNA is TGTGCCAGCAGCTTTTGGGTAGGCGGGAGTGGAGCTGGGGAGCTGTTTTTT. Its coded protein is CASSFWVGGSGAGELFF.